Following are 29 T cell receptor beta chains from one sample sequenced in a study of blood T cell repertoires in COVID-19. The table came from immunoSEQ multiplex PCR; TCRdb's copy has only in-frame clones and leaves some out. This repertoire shows approximately 90,000 clones, 75% to 85% found once; its top ten account for 15% to 20%. Sequenced: peripheral blood. The source of these receptors is a woman of 80 years or more with acute or convalescent COVID-19.

This clone was observed once. The chain joins TRBV7-6 to TRBJ2-2; possibly TRBD2 for D (5 bases). CDR1 is SGHVS and CDR2 is FNYEAQ in the germline V gene. The CDR3 runs 14 residues. Trimming took 8 bases from V and 0 from J, leaving 10 bases between them. The DNA for the CDR3 is TGTGCCAGCGGGCTAGCCACGAACACCGGGGAGCTGTTTTTT. It is translated as CASGLATNTGELFF.

This CDR3 is CASSEQGQGGEKLFF. CDR3 nucleotide sequence: TGTGCCAGCAGTGAACAGGGACAGGGTGGTGAAAAACTGTTTTTT. The V call is TRBV2, the J call TRBJ1-4; TRBD1 agrees at 9 bases. The length of the CDR3 is 15 residues. Trimming removed 2 bases from V and 7 bases from J; junction bases left unmatched: 5. Germline V CDR1 and CDR2: SNHLY, FYNNEI.

This clone was seen a handful of times. The sample carries other DNA sequences with the same CDR3. V gene TRBV18 combines with J gene TRBJ2-1, with a weak D call TRBD1 (5 bases). With 3 bases removed from V and 4 bases from J, the gap between germline ends came to 10 bases. The germline V gene has CDR1 KGHSH and CDR2 LQKENI. The CDR3 contains 14 residues. CDR3 amino acids: CASSPRATYNEQFF. The CDR3 bases are TGTGCCAGCTCACCCAGGGCCACATACAATGAGCAGTTCTTC.

The chain links TRBV5-1 to TRBJ1-3, with D maybe TRBD1 (6 bases). Germline CDR1 is SGHRS and CDR2 is YFSETQ. The CDR3 extends over 14 amino acids. V dropped 0 bases and J dropped 6 bases, with 10 bases sitting between them. The CDR3 sequence is CASSLVQGENTIYF. For the CDR3, the DNA is TGCGCCAGCAGCTTGGTACAGGGAGAAAACACCATATATTTT.

The rearrangement joins TRBV27 to TRBJ2-7, with 7 bases matching TRBD1. Germline CDR1 is MNHEY and CDR2 is SMNVEV (reference sequence). The CDR3 runs to 14 residues. Trimming removed 2 bases from V and 6 bases from J; junction bases left unmatched: 7. The CDR3 protein is CASSLTGRGSEQYF. The DNA for the CDR3 is TGTGCCAGCAGTTTAACGGGCAGGGGGAGCGAGCAGTACTTC.

The chain uses TRBV12-3 or TRBV12-4 and TRBJ1-5; D unresolved. The CDR3 extends over 12 amino acids. With 4 bases removed from V and 9 bases from J, the gap between germline ends came to 10 bases. CDR3 sequence (DNA): TGTGCCAGCAGTTCCCCCGGGAGGCCCCAGCATTTT. Its translation: CASSSPGRPQHF.

The V and J genes are TRBV7-9 and TRBJ2-7, with 8 bases fitting TRBD2. V dropped 5 bases and J dropped 6; count of bases not matched to a gene: 15. Per germline, CDR1 SEHNR and CDR2 FQNEAQ (reference sequence). This CDR3 is built from 16 residues. CDR3 DNA: TGTGCCAGCAGCCCGACGGGTCGAGCGGGGGCTCCCGAGCAGTACTTC. This sequence encodes CASSPTGRAGAPEQYF. Variable domain in full (rest from reference TRBV7-9 and TRBJ2-7): DTGVSQNPRHKITKRGQNVTFRCDPISEHNRLYWYRQTLGQGPEFLTYFQNEAQLEKSRLLSDRFSAERPKGSFSTLEIQRTEQGDSAMYLCASSPTGRAGAPEQYFGPGTRLTVT.

J is TRBJ2-7 and V is TRBV12-2; the D segment call TRBD2 is taken from the table without a DNA check. TRBV12-2 is an annotated pseudogene. This CDR3 contains 20 residues. The CDR3 region has the DNA TGTGCAAGTCGCTTAGTGAGAGGACTAGCGGGAACGTCGAGCTCCTACGAGCAGTACTTC. Encoded protein: CASRLVRGLAGTSSSYEQYF.

The gene calls are TRBV6-5 and TRBJ1-4; D possibly corresponds to TRBD1 (6 bases). The CDR3 sequence is 15 residues long. In germline, CDR1 is MNHEY, CDR2 SVGAGI. Deletions cut 4 bases from V and 0 bases from J, with 9 bases between. The chain's CDR3 is CASSSAGATNEKLFF. The DNA for the CDR3 is TGTGCCAGCAGTTCTGCAGGGGCAACTAATGAAAAACTGTTTTTT.

V is TRBV30 and J is TRBJ2-1, with TRBD2 matching 13 bases. With V trimmed by 5 bases and J by 6 bases, 7 bases remained unmatched. Germline-derived CDR1 and CDR2 are GTSNPN and SVGIG (reference sequence). The CDR3 contains 15 residues. CDR3 sequence reads: CAWGGLAGLGNEQFF. The CDR3 DNA sequence: TGTGCCTGGGGGGGACTAGCGGGACTGGGCAATGAGCAGTTCTTC.

This clone was found a few times. The chain combines TRBV7-2 with TRBJ1-2, with D unresolved. The V gene's germline CDR1 is SGHTA and CDR2 FQGNSA. The V gene lost 5 bases and the J gene lost 8 bases, with 18 bases spanning the gap. The CDR3 sequence is 14 residues long. CDR3 region: CASSINEGRVGYTF. The CDR3 DNA reads as TGTGCCAGCAGCATCAACGAGGGTCGGGTAGGCTACACCTTC.

The chain joins TRBV5-1 to TRBJ1-6, with TRBD1 matching over 10 bases. CDR1 and CDR2 from the germline V gene are SGHRS and YFSETQ. With 4 bases clipped from V and 6 bases from J, the junction kept 10 bases outside the gene matches. This CDR3 comprises 17 residues. The CDR3 DNA follows: TGCGCCAGCAGCCTAAGAGGACAGGGGGGCTTTAATTCACCCCTCCACTTT. Its translation: CASSLRGQGGFNSPLHF.

V usage is TRBV3-1 (or the pseudogene TRBV3-2) and J usage is TRBJ2-3; 13 nucleotides match TRBD2. The CDR3 has 17 residues. V lost 2 bases to trimming and J lost 6 bases; unmatched junction nucleotides: 8. The germline V gene has CDR1 LGHDT and CDR2 YNNKEL (reference sequence). The CDR3 loop reads CASSQSRTSGSGDTQYF. CDR3 sequence (DNA): TGTGCCAGCAGCCAATCCAGGACTAGCGGGAGCGGTGATACGCAGTATTTT.

The genes are TRBV12-5 and TRBJ2-3; D is unresolved. This CDR3 has 12 amino acids. Germline-derived CDR1 and CDR2 are LGHNT and FRNRAP. V lost 4 bases, J lost 2 bases, and 4 bases lay in between. CDR3 DNA: TGTGCTAGTGGTTCCTACACAGATACGCAGTATTTT. Translating it yields CASGSYTDTQYF.

V gene TRBV7-8 combines with J gene TRBJ2-5, with 8 bases lining up with TRBD2. CDR3 length equals 17 residues. The V and J ends lost 2 bases and 3 bases, in that order; junction bases with no gene match: 11. CDR1 SGHVS and CDR2 FQNEAQ come from the germline V gene. This CDR3 is CASSLTRPRTSKETQYF. Written as DNA, the CDR3 is TGTGCCAGCAGCTTAACGAGGCCCAGGACTAGCAAAGAGACCCAGTACTTC.

J is TRBJ1-1 and V is TRBV2; D is perhaps TRBD1 (5 bases). V shed 4 bases and J shed 7 bases, with 22 bases lying between them. The CDR3 covers 16 residues. Germline CDR1 and CDR2: SNHLY and FYNNEI. This chain's CDR3 is CASSGDLGTGQSEAFF. The CDR3, as DNA: TGTGCCAGCAGTGGGGACCTCGGGACTGGCCAAAGTGAAGCTTTCTTT.

CDR3 sequence: CASSVRGGSRSTGELFF. In DNA, the CDR3 is TGTGCCAGCAGCGTGAGGGGGGGGAGCCGTAGCACCGGGGAGCTGTTTTTT. This chain uses TRBV9 with TRBJ2-2; a weak D match, TRBD2 (7 bases). The germline V and J ends were trimmed by 2 bases and 4 bases, with 18 bases remaining between them. This CDR3 spans 17 amino acids. Germline values: CDR1 SGDLS, CDR2 YYNGEE.

This clone was observed a few times. The V call is TRBV7-2, the J call TRBJ1-1; D is uncertain. Looked up from germline, CDR1 is SGHTA and CDR2 is FQGNSA. The CDR3 covers 14 residues. The V end lost 2 bases, the J end lost 1 base, and 8 bases lay between the germline ends. In nucleotides, the CDR3 is TGTGCCAGCAGCTTAAGACACTCGAACACTGAAGCTTTCTTT. This gives the protein CASSLRHSNTEAFF.

This chain uses TRBV5-1 with TRBJ2-7, with 9 positions matching TRBD2. Germline V gene sequence: CDR1 SGHRS, CDR2 YFSETQ. This CDR3 spans 15 amino acids. J was trimmed by 1 base and V by 0 bases; bases with no gene match: 2. CDR3 nucleotides: TGCGCCAGCAGCTTGGGTAGCGGGGGATCCTACGAGCAGTACTTC. Amino acid sequence: CASSLGSGGSYEQYF.

The chain recombines TRBV9 with TRBJ2-5; TRBD2 matches 10 bases. The J segment lost 5 bases and the V segment lost 4 bases, leaving 8 bases of the junction unmatched. Germline lookup yields CDR1 SGDLS and CDR2 YYNGEE. This CDR3 has 15 residues. The CDR3 coding sequence is TGTGCCAGCAGCCCGGTAGCGGGGGGTCGGGAGACCCAGTACTTC. This translates into CASSPVAGGRETQYF.

V is TRBV19 and J is TRBJ1-2, with D possibly being TRBD1 (6 bases). The CDR3 extends over 15 amino acids. Trimming cost V 2 bases and J 4 bases, with 14 bases left between them. Germline lookup yields CDR1 LNHDA and CDR2 SQIVND (reference sequence). CDR3 sequence reads: CASSISPGQIYGYTF. CDR3 nucleotides: TGTGCCAGTAGTATAAGCCCCGGACAGATCTATGGCTACACCTTC.

The CDR3 is CSVGGVPFYEQYF. The CDR3 DNA reads as TGCAGCGTCGGGGGGGTCCCATTCTACGAGCAGTACTTC. This chain links TRBV29-1 with TRBJ2-7, with 8 bases that match TRBD2. CDR3 length: 13 residues. After removal of 6 bases from V and 3 bases from J, the junction contained 7 bases not matched to a gene. CDR1 and CDR2 (germline): SQVTM, ANQGSEA.

This sequence joins TRBV11-3 and TRBJ1-6; TRBD1 agrees at 8 bases. Germline V gene lookup returns CDR1 SGHNT and CDR2 YENEEA. The CDR3 loop spans 15 amino acids. J was trimmed by 7 bases and V by 3 bases; bases with no gene match: 5. CDR3 residues: CASSFGGQANSPLHF. The CDR3, as DNA: TGTGCCAGCAGCTTTGGGGGACAGGCCAATTCACCCCTCCACTTT.

J is TRBJ2-1 and V is TRBV6-5, with D tentatively TRBD1 (6 bases). This CDR3 spans 14 amino acids. In germline, CDR1 is MNHEY, CDR2 SVGAGI. Trimming took off 4 bases at V and 2 bases at J, with 9 bases between the two ends. This CDR3 reads CASSFRDTYNEQFF. The CDR3, as DNA: TGTGCCAGCAGTTTCCGGGACACCTACAATGAGCAGTTCTTC.

This chain joins TRBV7-2 and TRBJ2-7; 12 bases match TRBD2. Losses at the gene ends were 4 bases for V and 4 bases for J; bases not matched to a gene: 8. CDR1 and CDR2 from the germline V gene are SGHTA and FQGNSA. The CDR3 has 16 residues. CDR3 loop: CASSSQTSGGWYEQYF. The DNA for the CDR3 is TGTGCCAGCAGCTCCCAGACTAGCGGGGGATGGTACGAGCAGTACTTC.

This clone was detected ten times or more. The chain combines TRBV7-2 with TRBJ1-2; D unclear. Trimming pared 4 bases from V and 4 bases from J, leaving 22 bases between. The CDR3 totals 17 residues. Germline V lookup: CDR1 SGHTA, CDR2 FQGNSA. The CDR3 region has the DNA TGTGCCAGCAGCTCCAACTCCATAAGGCCTCGAGGCTATGGCTACACCTTC. This sequence encodes CASSSNSIRPRGYGYTF.

V is TRBV15 and J is TRBJ1-2, with 7 bases matching TRBD1. Trimming at V came to 1 base and at J to 3 bases, leaving 5 bases not matched to a gene. Germline loops: CDR1 LNHNV, CDR2 YYDKDF (reference sequence). The CDR3 is 15 amino acids. CDR3 sequence: CATSRARGPDYGYTF. The CDR3 nucleotides read TGTGCCACCAGCAGAGCAAGGGGGCCGGACTATGGCTACACCTTC.

The chain is built from TRBV7-2 and TRBJ1-5; D not certain. The CDR3 has 13 residues. The ends were cut back, 5 bases at V and 2 bases at J, with 7 bases in the middle. Germline CDR1 reads SGHTA; CDR2 reads FQGNSA. CDR3 DNA: TGTGCCAGCAGCCCCCAGGGCAATCAGCCCCAGCATTTT. This codes for CASSPQGNQPQHF.

This chain uses TRBV5-1 with TRBJ2-7; 12 nucleotides align to TRBD2. The CDR3 covers 15 residues. The germline gives CDR1 SGHRS, CDR2 YFSETQ. After removal of 2 bases from V and 2 bases from J, the junction contained 2 bases not matched to a gene. CDR3 in amino acids: CASSLRTSGAYEQYF. The CDR3 DNA sequence: TGCGCCAGCAGCTTACGGACTAGCGGGGCCTACGAGCAGTACTTC.